Below, one T cell receptor (beta chain) is given with its context. This clone's antigen is unknown. Base qualities are not at hand, and no much larger clone is one base apart. This sample is part of a study of T cell changes during pregnancy in multiple sclerosis (dated by TCRdb to between 2018 and 2021). As for the study more broadly: Changes in the T cell repertoire over the course of pregnancy were examined in this study in women with multiple sclerosis.

CDR1 and CDR2 were assigned from the germline V gene as SGHAT and FQNNGV. Relative to germline, V is missing 10 bases and J is missing 7 bases, with 11 bases of the junction outside any gene match. Taken from cysteine to phenylalanine, the CDR3 has 15 residues. Left in the record is the CDR3 DNA by itself, 45 bases read in frame from the first base. The library was generated by the immunoSEQ multiplex PCR assay. The immuneACCESS repertoire file appears here via TCRdb, limited to in-frame rearrangements. These files lack a portion of the clones; in checked studies, under half of the deficit traces to unresolved V genes, and the cause of the others is not known. In this sample the table shows under 95,000 clones, 90% to 95% of which occur a single time. 0.65% to 0.75% of the sample lies in the top ten.

This clonotype was sampled from a female donor in good health, enrolled as a control in a pregnancy study. The rearrangement joined TRBV11-2 to TRBJ1-6; 9 bases in the junction line up with TRBD1. The sample here was peripheral blood, taken in the second trimester of pregnancy. In nucleotides, the sequence is TGTGCCACTTCCACCGGGACAGGGTTGAATTCACCCCTCCACTTT. This gives the protein CATSTGTGLNSPLHF.